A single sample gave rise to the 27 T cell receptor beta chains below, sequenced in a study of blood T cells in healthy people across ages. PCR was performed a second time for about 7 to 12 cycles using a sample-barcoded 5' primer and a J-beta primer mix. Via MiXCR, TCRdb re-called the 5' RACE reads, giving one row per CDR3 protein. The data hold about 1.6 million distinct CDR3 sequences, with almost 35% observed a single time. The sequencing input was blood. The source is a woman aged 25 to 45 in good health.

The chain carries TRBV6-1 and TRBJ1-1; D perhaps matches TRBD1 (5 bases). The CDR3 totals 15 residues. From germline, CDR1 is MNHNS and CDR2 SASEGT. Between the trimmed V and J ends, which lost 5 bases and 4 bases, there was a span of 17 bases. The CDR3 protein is CASSSLTDRCTEAFF. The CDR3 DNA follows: TGTGCCAGCAGTTCCCTGACAGACCGGTGCACTGAAGCTTTCTTT.

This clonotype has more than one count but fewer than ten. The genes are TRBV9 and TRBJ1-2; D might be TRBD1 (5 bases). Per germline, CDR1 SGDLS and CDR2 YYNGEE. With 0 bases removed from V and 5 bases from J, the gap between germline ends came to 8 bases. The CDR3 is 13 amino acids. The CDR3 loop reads CASSVDQGYGYTF. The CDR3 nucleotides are TGTGCCAGCAGCGTAGATCAGGGTTATGGCTACACCTTC. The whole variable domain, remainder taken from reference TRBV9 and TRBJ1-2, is DSGVTQTPKHLITATGQRVTLRCSPRSGDLSVYWYQQSLDQGLQFLIQYYNGEERAKGNILERFSAQQFPDLHSELNLSSLELGDSALYFCASSVDQGYGYTFGSGTRLTVV.

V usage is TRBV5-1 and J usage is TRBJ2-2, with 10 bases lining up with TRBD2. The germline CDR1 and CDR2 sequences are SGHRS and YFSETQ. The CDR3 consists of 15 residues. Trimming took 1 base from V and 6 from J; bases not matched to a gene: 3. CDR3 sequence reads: CASSLLAGESGELFF. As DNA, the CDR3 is TGCGCCAGCAGCTTGCTAGCGGGAGAGTCCGGGGAGCTGTTTTTT.

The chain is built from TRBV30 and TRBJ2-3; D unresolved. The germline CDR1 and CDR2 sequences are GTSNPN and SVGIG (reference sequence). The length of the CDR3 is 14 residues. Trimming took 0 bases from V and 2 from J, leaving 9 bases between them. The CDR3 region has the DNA TGTGCCTGGAGTGTGGGCGGCTACACAGATACGCAGTATTTT. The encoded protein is CAWSVGGYTDTQYF.

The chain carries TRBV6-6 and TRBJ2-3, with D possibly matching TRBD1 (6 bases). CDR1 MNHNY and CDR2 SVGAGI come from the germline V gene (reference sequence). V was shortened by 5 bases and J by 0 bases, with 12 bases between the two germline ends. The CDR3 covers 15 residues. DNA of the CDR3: TGTGCCAGCAGTAAGAAGACAGGAAGCACAGATACGCAGTATTTT. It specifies CASSKKTGSTDTQYF.

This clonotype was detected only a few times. CDR3 region: CASSRGLLSGEQYF. The CDR3, as DNA: TGCGCCAGCAGCCGGGGACTATTGTCTGGGGAGCAGTACTTC. The chain employs TRBV5-1 and TRBJ2-7; 7 bases match TRBD2. Trimming cost V 4 bases and J 7 bases; bases outside gene matches: 11. Germline CDR1 SGHRS, CDR2 YFSETQ. The CDR3 length is 14 residues.

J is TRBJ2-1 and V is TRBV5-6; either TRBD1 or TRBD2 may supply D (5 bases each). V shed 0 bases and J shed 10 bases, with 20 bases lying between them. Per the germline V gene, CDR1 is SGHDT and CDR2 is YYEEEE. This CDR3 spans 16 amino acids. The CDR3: CASSLGGGLPLGEQFF. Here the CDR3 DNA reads TGTGCCAGCAGCTTGGGGGGCGGACTCCCCCTCGGGGAGCAGTTCTTC. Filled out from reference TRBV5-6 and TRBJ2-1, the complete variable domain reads DAGVTQSPTHLIKTRGQQVTLRCSPKSGHDTVSWYQQALGQGPQFIFQYYEEEERQRGNFPDRFSGHQFPNYSSELNVNALLLGDSALYLCASSLGGGLPLGEQFFGPGTRLTVL.

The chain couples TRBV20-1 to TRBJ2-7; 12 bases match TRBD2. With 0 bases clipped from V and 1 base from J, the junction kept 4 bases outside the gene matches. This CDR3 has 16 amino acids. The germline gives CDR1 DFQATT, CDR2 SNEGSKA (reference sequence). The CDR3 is CSARDGLAGISYEQYF. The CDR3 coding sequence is TGCAGTGCTAGAGATGGACTAGCGGGAATATCCTACGAGCAGTACTTC.

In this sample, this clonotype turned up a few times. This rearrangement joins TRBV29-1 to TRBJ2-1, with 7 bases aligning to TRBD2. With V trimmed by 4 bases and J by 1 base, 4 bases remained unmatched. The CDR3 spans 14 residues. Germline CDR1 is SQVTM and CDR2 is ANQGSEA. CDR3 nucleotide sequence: TGCAGCGTTGCGGCGGGAGAATCCTACAATGAGCAGTTCTTC. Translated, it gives CSVAAGESYNEQFF.

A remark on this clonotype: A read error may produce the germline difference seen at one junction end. The CDR3 nucleotides read TGTGCCGCCAGCAGAGCCCATTTCGTCGGGAGGGCCCTGGGGGAGACCCAGTACTTC. It encodes CAASRAHFVGRALGETQYF. The chain carries TRBV15 and TRBJ2-5; 8 bases map to TRBD2. This CDR3 has 19 amino acids. Germline values: CDR1 LNHNV, CDR2 YYDKDF (reference sequence).

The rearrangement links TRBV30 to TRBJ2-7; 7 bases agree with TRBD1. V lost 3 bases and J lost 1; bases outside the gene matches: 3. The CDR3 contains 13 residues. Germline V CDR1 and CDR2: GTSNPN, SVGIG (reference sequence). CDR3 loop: CAWSQGQSYEQYF. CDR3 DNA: TGTGCCTGGAGCCAGGGACAGTCCTACGAGCAGTACTTC. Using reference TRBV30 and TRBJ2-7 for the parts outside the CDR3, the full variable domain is SQTIHQWPATLVQPVGSPLSLECTVEGTSNPNLYWYRQAAGRGLQLLFYSVGIGQISSEVPQNLSASRPQDRQFILSSKKLLLSDSGFYLCAWSQGQSYEQYFGPGTRLTVT.

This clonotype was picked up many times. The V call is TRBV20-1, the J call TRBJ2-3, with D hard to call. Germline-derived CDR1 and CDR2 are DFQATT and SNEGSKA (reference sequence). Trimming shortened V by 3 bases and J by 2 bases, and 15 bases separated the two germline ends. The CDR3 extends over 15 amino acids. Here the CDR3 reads CSASFPNPATDTQYF. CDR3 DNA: TGCAGTGCTAGTTTTCCGAACCCCGCCACAGATACGCAGTATTTT.

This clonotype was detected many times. The CDR3: CASSPYGGGITDTQYF. CDR3 bases: TGTGCCAGCAGCCCCTACGGCGGGGGGATCACAGATACGCAGTATTTT. The V gene is TRBV7-3, the J gene TRBJ2-3; 8 bases line up with TRBD2. Per germline, CDR1 SGHTA and CDR2 FQGTGA. Trimming took 5 bases from V and 2 from J; bases not matched to a gene: 9. The CDR3 has 16 amino acids.

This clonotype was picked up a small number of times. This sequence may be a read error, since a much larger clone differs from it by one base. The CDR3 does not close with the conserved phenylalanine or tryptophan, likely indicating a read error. CDR3 loop: CASSYNIRVAIQETQYL. The CDR3 region has the DNA TGTGCCAGCAGTTATAATATCAGGGTGGCCATACAAGAGACCCAGTACTTA. The chain employs TRBV12-3 or TRBV12-4 and TRBJ2-5; tentatively, D is TRBD1 (5 bases). The CDR3 sequence is 17 residues long. V shed 4 bases and J shed 2 bases, with 20 bases lying between them.

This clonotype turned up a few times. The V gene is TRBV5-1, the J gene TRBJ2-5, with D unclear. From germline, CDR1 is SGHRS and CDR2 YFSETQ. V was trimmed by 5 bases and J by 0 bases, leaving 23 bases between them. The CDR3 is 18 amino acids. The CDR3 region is CASSPWADQIHDQETQYF. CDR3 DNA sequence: TGCGCCAGCAGTCCCTGGGCGGACCAGATACATGACCAAGAGACCCAGTACTTC.

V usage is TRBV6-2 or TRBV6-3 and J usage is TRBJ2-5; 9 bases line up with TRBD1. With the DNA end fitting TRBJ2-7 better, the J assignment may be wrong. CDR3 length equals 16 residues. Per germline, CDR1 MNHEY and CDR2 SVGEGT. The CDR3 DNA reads TGTGCCAGCAGTAGTACAGGGGGCAAAATTGCCTACGAGCAGTACTTC. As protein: CASSSTGGKIAYEQYF.

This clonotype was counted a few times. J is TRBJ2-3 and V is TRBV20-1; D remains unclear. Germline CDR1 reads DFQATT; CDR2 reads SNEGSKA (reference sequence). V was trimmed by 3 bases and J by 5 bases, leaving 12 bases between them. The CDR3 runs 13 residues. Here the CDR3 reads CSARSPLLDTQYF. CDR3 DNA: TGCAGTGCTAGGTCACCCCTTTTAGATACGCAGTATTTT.

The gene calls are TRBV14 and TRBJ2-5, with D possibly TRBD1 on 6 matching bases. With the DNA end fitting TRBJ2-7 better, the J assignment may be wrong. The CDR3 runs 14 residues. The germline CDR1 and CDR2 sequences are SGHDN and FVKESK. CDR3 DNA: TGTGCCAGCAGCCCCCTCAACAGGGCCCACGAGCAGTACTTC. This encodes CASSPLNRAHEQYF.

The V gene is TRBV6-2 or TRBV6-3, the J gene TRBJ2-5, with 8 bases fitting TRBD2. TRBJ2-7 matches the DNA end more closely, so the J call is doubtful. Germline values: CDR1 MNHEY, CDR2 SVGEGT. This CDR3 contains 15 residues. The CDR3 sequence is CASRRLANRVSEQYF. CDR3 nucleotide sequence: TGTGCCAGCAGAAGACTAGCGAACAGGGTTAGCGAGCAGTACTTC.

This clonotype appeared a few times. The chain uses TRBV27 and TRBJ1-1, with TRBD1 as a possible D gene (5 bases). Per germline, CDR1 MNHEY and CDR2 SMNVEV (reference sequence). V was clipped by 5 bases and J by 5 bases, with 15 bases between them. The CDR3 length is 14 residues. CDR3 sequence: CASSPNGGGTEAFF. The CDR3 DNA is TGTGCCAGCAGTCCGAATGGGGGGGGGACTGAAGCTTTCTTT.

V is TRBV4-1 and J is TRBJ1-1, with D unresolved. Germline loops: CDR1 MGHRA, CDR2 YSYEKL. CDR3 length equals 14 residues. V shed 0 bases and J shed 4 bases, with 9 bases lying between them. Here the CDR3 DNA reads TGCGCCAGCAGCCAAGAGCGGGCAGGCACTGAAGCTTTCTTT. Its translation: CASSQERAGTEAFF.

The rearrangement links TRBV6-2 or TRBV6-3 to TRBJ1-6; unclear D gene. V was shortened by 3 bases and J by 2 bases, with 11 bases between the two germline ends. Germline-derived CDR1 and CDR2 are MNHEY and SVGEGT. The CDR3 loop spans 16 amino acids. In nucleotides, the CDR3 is TGTGCCAGCAGTTATATGATGGGAGCCTATAATTCACCCCTCCACTTT. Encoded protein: CASSYMMGAYNSPLHF.

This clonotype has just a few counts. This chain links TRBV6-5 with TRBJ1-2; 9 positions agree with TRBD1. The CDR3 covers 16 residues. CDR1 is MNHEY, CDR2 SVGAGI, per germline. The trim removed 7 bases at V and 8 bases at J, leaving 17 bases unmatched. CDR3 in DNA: TGTGCCAGCACTCGATCCGGGACAGGGACCCGTTCCGGCTACACCTTC. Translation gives CASTRSGTGTRSGYTF.

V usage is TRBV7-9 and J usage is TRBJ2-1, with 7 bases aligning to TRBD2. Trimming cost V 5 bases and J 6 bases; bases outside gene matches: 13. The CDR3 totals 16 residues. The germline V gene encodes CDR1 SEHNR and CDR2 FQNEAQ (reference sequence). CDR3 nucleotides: TGTGCCAGCAGCCCTAAAGCGGGGCCCCAACGCAATGAGCAGTTCTTC. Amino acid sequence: CASSPKAGPQRNEQFF.

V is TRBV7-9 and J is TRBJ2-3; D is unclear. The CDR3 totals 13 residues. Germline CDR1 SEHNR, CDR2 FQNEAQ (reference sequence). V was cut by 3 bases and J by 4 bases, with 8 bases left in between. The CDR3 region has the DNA TGTGCCAGCAGCTTCCTACAGTCAGATACGCAGTATTTT. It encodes CASSFLQSDTQYF.

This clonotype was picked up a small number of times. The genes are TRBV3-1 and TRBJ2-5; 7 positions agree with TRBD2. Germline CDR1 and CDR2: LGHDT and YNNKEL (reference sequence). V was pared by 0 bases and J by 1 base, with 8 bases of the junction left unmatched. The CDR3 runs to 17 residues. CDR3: CASSQERGGVSQETQYF. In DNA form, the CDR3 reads TGTGCCAGCAGCCAAGAAAGGGGAGGGGTCTCCCAAGAGACCCAGTACTTC.

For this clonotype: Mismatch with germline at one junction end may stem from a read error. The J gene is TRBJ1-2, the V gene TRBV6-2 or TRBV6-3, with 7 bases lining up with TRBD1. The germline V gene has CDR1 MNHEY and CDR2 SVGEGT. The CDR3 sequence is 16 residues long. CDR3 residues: CAGSAATTGPSYGYTF. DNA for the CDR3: TGTGCCGGCAGTGCCGCCACGACAGGGCCTAGCTATGGCTACACCTTC.